This T cell receptor beta chain was sequenced in a study of T cell responses to AZD1222 COVID-19 vaccine. Turning to the study itself: Recipients boosted at about 4 weeks or about 12 weeks are pooled. Whole-study findings and limits: It should be noted that donors were predominantly white British and more often female, and clonal diversity was possibly underestimated. Only a handful of individuals given AZD1222 were seropositive at baseline. Once two AZD1222 doses were given, Spike-specific TCR breadth and depth went up.

Comment on this clone: Antigen unknown.

Trimming pared 6 bases from V and 0 bases from J, leaving 18 bases between. The CDR3 covers 16 residues. Germline CDR1 is MDHEN and CDR2 is SYDVKM. The assay was immunoSEQ multiplex PCR, and TCRdb's table has in-frame clones only and misses some. The table includes some 90,000 clones, 88% detected once. V gene TRBV28 combines with J gene TRBJ2-7, with D possibly TRBD1 on 8 matching bases. The TCR sequence derives from an adult in good health. Specimen: peripheral blood, collected on day 0 of AZD1222 vaccination. In DNA form, the CDR3 reads TGTGCCAGCAGACCAGCTACAGGGGGGGGCTCCTACGAGCAGTACTTC. Its protein is CASRPATGGGSYEQYF. Complete variable domain (other parts from reference TRBV28 and TRBJ2-7): DVKVTQSSRYLVKRTGEKVFLECVQDMDHENMFWYRQDPGLGLRLIYFSYDVKMKEKGDIPEGYSVSREKKERFSLILESASTNQTSMYLCASRPATGGGSYEQYFGPGTRLTVT.